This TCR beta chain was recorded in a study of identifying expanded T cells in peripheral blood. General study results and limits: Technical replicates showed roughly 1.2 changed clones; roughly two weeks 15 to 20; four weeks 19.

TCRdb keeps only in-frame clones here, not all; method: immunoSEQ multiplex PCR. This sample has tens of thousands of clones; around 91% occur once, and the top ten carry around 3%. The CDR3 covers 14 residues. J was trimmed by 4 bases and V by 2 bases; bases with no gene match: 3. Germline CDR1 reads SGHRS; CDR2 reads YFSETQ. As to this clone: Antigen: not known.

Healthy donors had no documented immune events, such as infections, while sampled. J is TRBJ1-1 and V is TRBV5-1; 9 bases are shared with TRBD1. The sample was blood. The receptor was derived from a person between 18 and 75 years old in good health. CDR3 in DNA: TGCGCCAGCAGCTTAGGACAGGGGTTCACTGAAGCTTTCTTT. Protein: CASSLGQGFTEAFF.